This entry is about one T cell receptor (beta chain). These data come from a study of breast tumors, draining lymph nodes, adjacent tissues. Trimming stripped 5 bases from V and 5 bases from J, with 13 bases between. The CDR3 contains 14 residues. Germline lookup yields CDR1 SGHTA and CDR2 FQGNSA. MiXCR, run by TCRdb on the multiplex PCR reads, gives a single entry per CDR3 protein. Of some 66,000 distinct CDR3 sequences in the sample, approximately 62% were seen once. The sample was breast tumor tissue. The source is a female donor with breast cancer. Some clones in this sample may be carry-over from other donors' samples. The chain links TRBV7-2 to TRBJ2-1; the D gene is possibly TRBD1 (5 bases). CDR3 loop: CASSIGADDNEQFF. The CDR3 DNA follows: TGTGCCAGCAGCATAGGGGCTGACGACAATGAGCAGTTCTTC.